A selection of T cell receptor beta chains follows, all from one sample in a study of cytomegalovirus exposure and HLA in healthy donors. Measured with immunoSEQ multiplex PCR; TCRdb has only the in-frame clones, and not every one. The sample has roughly 90,000 clones; approximately 88% are singletons. Specimen: PBMCs. The source of these receptors is a man younger than 35 in good health and CMV-seronegative. Each CDR3 is given with its conserved first and last residue.

CDR3 length,J gene,V gene,CDR3 protein
15,TRBJ2-3,TRBV6-1,CASRKIGLDTDTQYF
14,TRBJ1-1,TRBV6-5,CASSQQGMNTEAFF
15,TRBJ2-7,TRBV5-1,CASSLDTDRKYEQYF
16,TRBJ2-4,TRBV4-1,CASSQGGPPAKNIQYF
13,TRBJ1-5,TRBV6-1,CASSAEQGGPQHF
20,TRBJ2-1,TRBV13,CASSKYTRTSGRGSYNEQFF
15,TRBJ2-5,TRBV2,CASSRTSGFRETQYF
15,TRBJ1-1,TRBV11-1,CASSPGQGKNTEAFF
13,TRBJ2-5,TRBV27,CASSPLGVETQYF
14,TRBJ1-6,TRBV27,CASSFGQGNSPLHF
18,TRBJ2-3,TRBV2,CASSENSPGQGSPYTQYF
12,TRBJ1-2,TRBV19,CASQGADYGYTF
17,TRBJ1-5,TRBV6-1,CASSEARTGVLNQPQHF
14,TRBJ1-1,TRBV18,CASSPPHKTVGAFF
16,TRBJ2-5,TRBV5-1,CASSLELAGQVETQYF
15,TRBJ2-7,TRBV27,CASRGTGTIPYEQYF
15,TRBJ2-7,TRBV15,CATSRGRQGGYEQYF
14,TRBJ2-1,TRBV7-9,CASSLGTKRGEQFF
15,TRBJ1-2,TRBV4-1,CASSQEELAGSGYTF
17,TRBJ2-2,TRBV10-2,CASRDYPGQGSPGELFF
15,TRBJ2-5,TRBV18,CASSPGTTRWETQYF
16,TRBJ2-3,TRBV27,CASSSSGYRVTDTQYF
16,TRBJ1-1,TRBV28,CASSLVQGSMNTEAFF
16,TRBJ2-1,TRBV5-1,CASSFRDYDSYNEQFF
14,TRBJ1-3,TRBV6-6,CASRPGSSGNTIYF
15,TRBJ1-1,TRBV27,CASSPWTGEATEAFF